The next 28 T cell receptor beta chains were all read from a single sample in a study of T cell repertoires in cytomegalovirus infection. One entry per CDR3 protein results from TCRdb running MiXCR on the reads. Among some 280,000 distinct CDR3 sequences listed, roughly an eighth were seen once. The specimen was PBMCs. The receptors shown here come from a human donor in good health (CMV status not recorded). Some clones in this sample may be carry-over from other donors' samples.

There are a few counts of this clonotype. The chain recombines TRBV25-1 with TRBJ1-6; perhaps TRBD1 as D (5 bases). Germline loops: CDR1 MGHDK, CDR2 SYGVNS. V was trimmed by 3 bases and J by 10 bases, leaving 16 bases between them. There are 15 residues in the CDR3. The CDR3 protein is CASSEGGRLNSPLHF. The CDR3 DNA reads as TGTGCCAGCAGTGAGGGGGGTAGGTTGAACTCACCCCTCCACTTT.

This clonotype appeared many times. V is TRBV20-1 and J is TRBJ2-3, with 8 positions matching TRBD2. The CDR3 is made up of 15 amino acids. Germline CDR1 reads DFQATT; CDR2 reads SNEGSKA (reference sequence). V was pared by 6 bases and J by 3 bases, with 11 bases of the junction left unmatched. The CDR3 DNA sequence: TGCAGTGCGACCCGTCGGGGGGGCGAGACAGATACGCAGTATTTT. This codes for CSATRRGGETDTQYF.

This clonotype turned up a few times. V is TRBV28 and J is TRBJ2-3; D gene unclear. Per germline, CDR1 MDHEN and CDR2 SYDVKM. V was shortened by 5 bases and J by 1 base, with 10 bases between the two germline ends. CDR3 size: 14 residues. This CDR3 reads CASSPDRRTDTQYF. DNA of the CDR3: TGTGCCAGCAGTCCCGACCGACGCACAGATACGCAGTATTTT.

This CDR3 is CAARGTGQETQYF. CDR3 DNA sequence: TGTGCCGCGAGGGGCACGGGGCAAGAGACCCAGTACTTC. The chain couples TRBV10-3 to TRBJ2-5; perhaps D is TRBD1 or TRBD2 (5 bases each). The CDR3 covers 13 residues. Per the germline V gene, CDR1 is ENHRY and CDR2 is SYGVKD. V was shortened by 11 bases and J by 2 bases, with 15 bases between the two germline ends.

This clonotype was seen a few times. The V and J genes are TRBV20-1 and TRBJ1-2; a weak D match, TRBD1 (5 bases). CDR1 and CDR2 from the germline V gene are DFQATT and SNEGSKA (reference sequence). The CDR3 has 13 residues. V was shortened by 7 bases and J by 8 bases, with 20 bases between the two germline ends. The CDR3 spells CSVDMEGPRGYTF. Here the CDR3 DNA reads TGCAGTGTCGACATGGAGGGGCCGAGGGGCTACACCTTC.

This clonotype was observed a handful of times. V and J are TRBV5-1 and TRBJ1-3; tentative D call: TRBD1 (5 bases). V dropped 0 bases and J dropped 8 bases, with 18 bases sitting between them. The germline V gene encodes CDR1 SGHRS and CDR2 YFSETQ. There are 16 residues in the CDR3. The DNA for the CDR3 is TGCGCCAGCAGCTTGGGACTGGGGCCGTTGTCAGACACCATATATTTT. Translating it yields CASSLGLGPLSDTIYF.

The chain is built from TRBV29-1 and TRBJ2-1; 8 nucleotides match TRBD1. Germline CDR1 reads SQVTM; CDR2 reads ANQGSEA. J gave up 7 bases and V 4 bases, and 3 bases lay outside the gene matches. This CDR3 is built from 12 residues. CDR3 nucleotide sequence: TGCAGCGTTGGGACAGGGATGAATGAGCAGTTCTTC. Amino acid sequence: CSVGTGMNEQFF.

V and J are TRBV4-1 and TRBJ2-7, with no clear D. The CDR3 has 15 residues. Germline V lookup: CDR1 MGHRA, CDR2 YSYEKL. Trimming removed 4 bases from V and 6 bases from J, with 19 bases in between. The CDR3 DNA reads TGCGCCAGCAGCCCTAGACCGGGCGCAACGGGCGAGCAGTACTTC. Translated: CASSPRPGATGEQYF.

At least ten counts were recorded for this clonotype. CDR3 amino acids: CASSNRQGSGNTIYF. The CDR3 DNA reads TGTGCCAGCAGCAACCGACAGGGATCTGGAAACACCATATATTTT. The genes are TRBV7-2 and TRBJ1-3, with 7 bases matching TRBD1. Germline V gives CDR1 SGHTA, CDR2 FQGNSA. The CDR3 contains 15 residues. The trim removed 5 bases at V and 1 base at J, leaving 5 bases unmatched.

This clonotype was detected a few times. The CDR3 region is CASSLPMFDEQYF. The CDR3 DNA is TGTGCCAGCAGCTTACCGATGTTCGACGAGCAGTACTTC. The chain joins TRBV7-9 to TRBJ2-7; D is undetermined. Germline CDR1 and CDR2: SEHNR and FQNEAQ (reference sequence). V was clipped by 2 bases and J by 5 bases, with 10 bases between them. This CDR3 is 13 amino acids long.

This clonotype occurred many times. The chain uses TRBV11-2 and TRBJ2-7; no firm D call. Germline values: CDR1 SGHAT, CDR2 FQNNGV. Trimming stripped 3 bases from V and 3 bases from J, with 9 bases between. The CDR3 covers 13 residues. CDR3 in amino acids: CASSFGSNYEQYF. The CDR3 DNA is TGTGCCAGCAGCTTTGGCAGTAACTACGAGCAGTACTTC.

This clonotype has more than one count but fewer than ten. The genes are TRBV7-9 and TRBJ2-1; 16 bases map to TRBD2. The V gene's germline CDR1 is SEHNR and CDR2 FQNEAQ (reference sequence). V lost 5 bases and J lost 4; bases outside the gene matches: 5. The CDR3 has 17 amino acids. CDR3 protein: CASSHGTSGRGYNEQFF. CDR3 DNA: TGTGCCAGCAGCCACGGGACTAGCGGGAGGGGGTACAATGAGCAGTTCTTC.

This clonotype was seen repeatedly, ten times or more. This chain uses TRBV5-4 with TRBJ2-7; the match to TRBD1 covers 9 bases. CDR1 and CDR2 from the germline V gene are SGHNT and YYREEE (reference sequence). V lost 3 bases, J lost 2 bases, and 6 bases stayed unmatched. The CDR3 runs to 15 residues. The DNA for the CDR3 is TGTGCCAGCAGCTCTGGCGACAGGGGGGCCTACGAGCAGTACTTC. As protein: CASSSGDRGAYEQYF.

The sample holds many counts of this clonotype. The chain is built from TRBV28 and TRBJ2-3; 7 nucleotides line up with TRBD2. This CDR3 spans 13 amino acids. Germline CDR1 and CDR2: MDHEN and SYDVKM. V shed 11 bases and J 2 bases; nucleotides not matched to a gene: 7. The CDR3 bases are TGTGCCGGAAGCGGGGAAGTCACAGATACGCAGTATTTT. Protein: CAGSGEVTDTQYF.

J is TRBJ1-1 and V is TRBV28; 10 bases map to TRBD1. The V segment lost 3 bases and the J segment 0 bases; nucleotides outside the gene matches: 4. The CDR3 has 16 residues. CDR1 and CDR2 (germline): MDHEN, SYDVKM. CDR3 sequence (DNA): TGTGCCAGCAGTTTGGGACAGGGGCCTTTGAACACTGAAGCTTTCTTT. Amino acid sequence: CASSLGQGPLNTEAFF.

This clonotype was picked up many times. This rearrangement joins TRBV28 to TRBJ1-4, with unresolved D. V lost 2 bases to trimming and J lost 0 bases, with 16 bases between them. Germline loops: CDR1 MDHEN, CDR2 SYDVKM. CDR3 length: 18 residues. CDR3 sequence reads: CASSLPGQPYATNEKLFF. The CDR3 DNA is TGTGCCAGCAGTTTACCGGGCCAGCCTTATGCAACTAATGAAAAACTGTTTTTT.

The V and J genes are TRBV29-1 and TRBJ2-1; 8 nucleotides agree with TRBD1. The germline V gene has CDR1 SQVTM and CDR2 ANQGSEA. The CDR3 spans 19 residues. Losses at the gene ends were 7 bases for V and 4 bases for J; bases not matched to a gene: 24. DNA for the CDR3: TGCAGCGCCGACCCCAGGGGGCGGGACGGGCCACACTTGTACAATGAGCAGTTCTTC. The encoded protein is CSADPRGRDGPHLYNEQFF.

The genes are TRBV12-3 or TRBV12-4 and TRBJ2-1; D remains unclear. V shed 6 bases and J shed 7 bases, with 13 bases lying between them. The CDR3 runs 13 residues. DNA of the CDR3: TGTGCCAGCAGAAAGAACACGAGGAATGAGCAGTTCTTC. Amino acid sequence: CASRKNTRNEQFF.

This clonotype has only a few counts. The chain couples TRBV29-1 to TRBJ2-3; 10 bases map to TRBD1. Germline loops: CDR1 SQVTM, CDR2 ANQGSEA. V dropped 5 bases and J dropped 2; count of bases not matched to a gene: 4. The CDR3 covers 14 residues. DNA of the CDR3: TGCAGCGTTCCGGGACAGGGGCACACAGATACGCAGTATTTT. It specifies CSVPGQGHTDTQYF.

CDR3 region: CASSSGNGGQYF. The CDR3 nucleotides are TGTGCCAGCAGCTCCGGGAACGGAGGGCAGTACTTC. This chain joins TRBV28 and TRBJ2-7; D is perhaps TRBD2 (5 bases). The CDR3 extends over 12 amino acids. V lost 6 bases and J 9 bases, leaving 15 bases between the germline ends. Germline loops: CDR1 MDHEN, CDR2 SYDVKM. Together with reference TRBV28 and TRBJ2-7, the CDR3 gives the full variable domain: DVKVTQSSRYLVKRTGEKVFLECVQDMDHENMFWYRQDPGLGLRLIYFSYDVKMKEKGDIPEGYSVSREKKERFSLILESASTNQTSMYLCASSSGNGGQYFGPGTRLTVT.

This clonotype has only a few counts. Written as DNA, the CDR3 is TGTGCCAGCACCCCCTTAGGACAGGCGAACACCGGGGAGCTGTTTTTT. It translates to CASTPLGQANTGELFF. The rearrangement links TRBV6-2 or TRBV6-3 to TRBJ2-2; TRBD1 agrees at 7 bases. The germline V gene encodes CDR1 MNHEY and CDR2 SVGEGT. The CDR3 sequence is 16 residues long. V shed 7 bases and J 0 bases; nucleotides not matched to a gene: 8.

V usage is TRBV20-1 and J usage is TRBJ2-7; the D gene is possibly TRBD1 (6 bases). V lost 2 bases, J lost 6 bases, and 29 bases lay in between. This CDR3 has 18 residues. Germline V gene sequence: CDR1 DFQATT, CDR2 SNEGSKA (reference sequence). The CDR3 spells CSARSLDSENPSDGEQYF. Written as DNA, the CDR3 is TGCAGTGCTAGAAGTCTGGACAGTGAGAACCCGTCGGATGGCGAGCAGTACTTC.

This clonotype was counted ten times or more. V and J are TRBV7-8 and TRBJ2-7; D remains unclear. The CDR3 consists of 16 residues. Germline values: CDR1 SGHVS, CDR2 FQNEAQ. The V gene lost 5 bases and the J gene lost 0 bases, with 17 bases spanning the gap. CDR3 amino acids: CASSIRENLGSYEQYF. In DNA, the CDR3 is TGTGCCAGCAGCATAAGGGAAAACCTAGGCTCCTACGAGCAGTACTTC. The whole variable domain, filled in from reference TRBV7-8 and TRBJ2-7, reads GAGVSQSPRYKVAKRGQDVALRCDPISGHVSLFWYQQALGQGPEFLTYFQNEAQLDKSGLPSDRFFAERPEGSVSTLKIQRTQQEDSAVYLCASSIRENLGSYEQYFGPGTRLTVT.

Only a few counts were recorded for this clonotype. The genes are TRBV14 and TRBJ1-1; perhaps TRBD1 as D (5 bases). CDR3 length: 15 residues. CDR1 and CDR2 from the germline V gene are SGHDN and FVKESK. Trimming removed 4 bases from V and 4 bases from J, with 16 bases in between. This chain's CDR3 is CASSPYGARGTEAFF. The CDR3 DNA sequence: TGTGCCAGCAGCCCCTACGGGGCCCGAGGCACTGAAGCTTTCTTT.

This chain links TRBV29-1 with TRBJ1-5; 10 nucleotides match TRBD1. CDR3 size: 15 residues. Germline V gene data show CDR1 as SQVTM and CDR2 as ANQGSEA. Trimming removed 1 base from V and 2 bases from J; junction bases left unmatched: 2. In DNA form, the CDR3 reads TGCAGCGTTGAAGGGGACAGGGGTGGCAATCAGCCCCAGCATTTT. Its protein product is CSVEGDRGGNQPQHF.

This clonotype appeared a few times. V usage is TRBV7-2 and J usage is TRBJ1-5, with D possibly matching TRBD1 (6 bases). Germline V lookup: CDR1 SGHTA, CDR2 FQGNSA. Trimming cost V 1 base and J 0 bases, with 13 bases left between them. The CDR3 covers 17 residues. In DNA, the CDR3 is TGTGCCAGCAGCTTAGGACAGGCGACGTTTAGCAATCAGCCCCAGCATTTT. As protein: CASSLGQATFSNQPQHF.

The table lists this clonotype with many counts. The chain couples TRBV7-2 to TRBJ1-4; possible D gene TRBD1, 6 bases. This CDR3 is 16 amino acids long. The germline V and J ends were trimmed by 0 bases and 8 bases, with 16 bases remaining between them. Looked up from germline, CDR1 is SGHTA and CDR2 is FQGNSA. The CDR3 DNA reads as TGTGCCAGCAGCTTAGCGGGGGGCTTAGTGGGAGAAAAACTGTTTTTT. Translating it yields CASSLAGGLVGEKLFF. The full variable domain, in which reference TRBV7-2 and TRBJ1-4 provide the parts outside the CDR3, is GAGVSQSPSNKVTEKGKDVELRCDPISGHTALYWYRQSLGQGLEFLIYFQGNSAPDKSGLPSDRFSAERTGGSVSTLTIQRTQQEDSAVYLCASSLAGGLVGEKLFFGSGTQLSVL.

This clonotype was counted at least ten times. The chain is built from TRBV7-2 and TRBJ2-5; TRBD1 might be the D (8 bases). Germline CDR1 and CDR2: SGHTA and FQGNSA. The V and J ends lost 5 bases and 4 bases respectively, with 17 bases between them. The CDR3 consists of 15 residues. The CDR3 bases are TGTGCCAGCAGCCCAGGACAGGGAGGGGGAGAGACCCAGTACTTC. This gives the protein CASSPGQGGGETQYF.